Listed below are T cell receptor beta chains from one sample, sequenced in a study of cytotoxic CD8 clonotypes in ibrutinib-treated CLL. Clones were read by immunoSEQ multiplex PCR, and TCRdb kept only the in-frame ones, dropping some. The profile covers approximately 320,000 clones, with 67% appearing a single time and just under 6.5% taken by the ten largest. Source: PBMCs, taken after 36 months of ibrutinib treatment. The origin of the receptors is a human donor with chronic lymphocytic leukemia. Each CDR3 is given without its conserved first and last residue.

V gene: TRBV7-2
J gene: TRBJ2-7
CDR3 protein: ASSDRTGPYEQY

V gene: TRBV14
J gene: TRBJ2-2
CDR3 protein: ASSPRFRLAGDSSGELF

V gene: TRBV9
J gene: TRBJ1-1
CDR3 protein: ASSVGPQLGTEAF

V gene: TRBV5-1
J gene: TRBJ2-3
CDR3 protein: ASSTTSVSTDTQY

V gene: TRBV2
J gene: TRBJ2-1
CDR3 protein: ASRAGTGDHNEQF

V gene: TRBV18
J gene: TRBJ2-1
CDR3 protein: ASSHRDRGDNEQF

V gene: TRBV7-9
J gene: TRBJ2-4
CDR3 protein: ASNPTVAKNIQY

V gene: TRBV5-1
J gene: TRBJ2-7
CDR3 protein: ASSLMDGAYEQY

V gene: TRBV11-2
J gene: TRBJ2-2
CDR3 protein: ASSLTPPGPHTGELF

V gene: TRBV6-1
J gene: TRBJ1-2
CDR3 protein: ASSEADGVFYGYT

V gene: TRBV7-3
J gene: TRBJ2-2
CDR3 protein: ASSLGVPGLAANTGELF

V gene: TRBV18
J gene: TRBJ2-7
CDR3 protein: ASTSGFGDEQY

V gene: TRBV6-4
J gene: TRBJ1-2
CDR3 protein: ASSVSTETNYGYT